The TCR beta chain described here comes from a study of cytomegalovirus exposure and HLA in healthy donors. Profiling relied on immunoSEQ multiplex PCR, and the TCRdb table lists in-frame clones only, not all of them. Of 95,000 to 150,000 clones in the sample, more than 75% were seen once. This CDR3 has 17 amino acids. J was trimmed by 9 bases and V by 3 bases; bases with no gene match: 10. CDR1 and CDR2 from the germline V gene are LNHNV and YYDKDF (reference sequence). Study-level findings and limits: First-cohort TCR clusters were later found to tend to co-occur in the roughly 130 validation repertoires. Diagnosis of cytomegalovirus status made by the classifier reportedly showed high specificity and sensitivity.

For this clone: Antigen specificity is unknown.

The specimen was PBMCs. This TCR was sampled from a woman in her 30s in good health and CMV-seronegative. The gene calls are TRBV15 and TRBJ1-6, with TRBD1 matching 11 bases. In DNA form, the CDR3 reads TGTGCCACCAGCAGGGAATCCGGGACAGGGGGAGGTTCACCCCTCCACTTT. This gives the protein CATSRESGTGGGSPLHF.